Here is one T cell receptor (beta chain) with its context. The data are from a study of OX40 agonist ivuxolimab in advanced cancers. TCRdb's copy holds only in-frame clones and misses some; the assay was immunoSEQ multiplex PCR. The sample has tens of thousands of clones; roughly nine tenths are singletons. The CDR3 extends over 14 amino acids. CDR1 is MDHEN, CDR2 SYDVKM, per germline. The ends were cut back, 2 bases at V and 7 bases at J, with 12 bases in the middle. The starting material was CD4+ or CD8+ T cells sorted from blood, obtained in a trial of the OX40 agonist ivuxolimab. The gene calls are TRBV28 and TRBJ2-1, with D perhaps TRBD2 (5 bases). The clonotype originates from an adult with an advanced solid tumor such as melanoma, head and neck, liver or kidney cancer. This CDR3 reads CASSLAPRRNEQFF. The CDR3 DNA reads TGTGCCAGCAGTTTAGCCCCTAGGAGGAATGAGCAGTTCTTC.